A single sample is the source of the 31 T cell receptor beta chains below, sequenced in a study of graft-versus-host responses after intestinal transplantation. No antigen has been identified for these receptors. The assay was immunoSEQ multiplex PCR, and TCRdb's table has in-frame clones only and misses some. The data hold about 85,000 clones, with 80% to 85% observed a single time. The starting material was unstimulated CD4+ T cells sorted from spleen or lymph node cells, obtained before intestinal transplant. The receptor source for this set is a human donor who received an intestinal transplant.

This clone was seen just once. The gene calls are TRBV6-1 and TRBJ1-4; D is ambiguous. V was clipped by 4 bases and J by 5 bases, with 11 bases between them. There are 14 residues in the CDR3. Germline V gene data show CDR1 as MNHNS and CDR2 as SASEGT. This chain's CDR3 is CASSVNRDNEKLFF. The CDR3 nucleotides are TGTGCCAGCAGTGTGAACAGAGACAATGAAAAACTGTTTTTT.

This clone was counted once. The chain carries TRBV7-2 and TRBJ2-5; a weak D match, TRBD2 (7 bases). V lost 2 bases, J lost 2 bases, and 9 bases lay in between. Germline V CDR1 and CDR2: SGHTA, FQGNSA. The CDR3 contains 14 residues. CDR3 sequence (DNA): TGTGCCAGCAGCTTAAAGGGGGGGCAAGAGACCCAGTACTTC. It is translated as CASSLKGGQETQYF.

This chain joins TRBV5-1 and TRBJ1-4, with a weak D call TRBD1 (5 bases). Germline V gene lookup returns CDR1 SGHRS and CDR2 YFSETQ. The CDR3 sequence is 14 residues long. Deletions cut 4 bases from V and 2 bases from J, with 9 bases between. CDR3 nucleotide sequence: TGCGCCAGCAGCATTGGGGGGACTAATGAAAAACTGTTTTTT. It encodes CASSIGGTNEKLFF. Combining the CDR3 with reference TRBV5-1 and TRBJ1-4 gives the whole variable domain KAGVTQTPRYLIKTRGQQVTLSCSPISGHRSVSWYQQTPGQGLQFLFEYFSETQRNKGNFPGRFSGRQFSNSRSEMNVSTLELGDSALYLCASSIGGTNEKLFFGSGTQLSVL.

The sample holds one count of this clone. The V call is TRBV15, the J call TRBJ2-6, with a possible D match to TRBD2 (6 bases). CDR1 LNHNV and CDR2 YYDKDF come from the germline V gene (reference sequence). The ends were cut back, 1 base at V and 2 bases at J, with 12 bases in the middle. The CDR3 is 17 amino acids. DNA for the CDR3: TGTGCCACCAGCAGAGTTTCGGGGGACCCTGGGGCCAACGTCCTGACTTTC. It codes for CATSRVSGDPGANVLTF.

This clone was seen more than once but under ten times. This sequence joins TRBV30 and TRBJ2-7, with a possible D match to TRBD1 (6 bases). Germline values: CDR1 GTSNPN, CDR2 SVGIG (reference sequence). Trimming took off 0 bases at V and 5 bases at J, with 11 bases between the two ends. The CDR3 extends over 13 amino acids. The CDR3 here is CAWSVRYRDEQYF. The CDR3 nucleotides read TGTGCCTGGAGTGTAAGGTACAGGGACGAGCAGTACTTC.

The genes are TRBV15 and TRBJ2-5; D is perhaps TRBD2 (5 bases). The CDR3 length is 11 residues. Germline-derived CDR1 and CDR2 are LNHNV and YYDKDF (reference sequence). V lost 8 bases, J lost 5 bases, and 9 bases lay in between. CDR3 loop: CATDPGETQYF. CDR3 nucleotide sequence: TGTGCCACCGATCCGGGGGAGACCCAGTACTTC.

The table lists this clone with a count of one. This sequence joins TRBV11-2 and TRBJ1-1; D unclear. The CDR3 is 14 amino acids. Germline V gene sequence: CDR1 SGHAT, CDR2 FQNNGV. V was pared by 0 bases and J by 0 bases, with 5 bases between. CDR3 protein: CASSLDGMNTEAFF. The CDR3 DNA reads TGTGCCAGCAGCTTAGACGGGATGAACACTGAAGCTTTCTTT.

The CDR3 protein is CASSRLAGVYEQYF. As DNA, the CDR3 is TGCGCCAGCAGCCGGCTAGCGGGAGTCTACGAGCAGTACTTC. V is TRBV4-1 and J is TRBJ2-7; 10 nucleotides line up with TRBD2. The germline V gene encodes CDR1 MGHRA and CDR2 YSYEKL. J gave up 3 bases and V 4 bases, and 3 bases lay outside the gene matches. CDR3 length: 14 residues.

The rearrangement uses TRBV7-3 and TRBJ2-5, with 7 bases that match TRBD2. Trimming at V came to 4 bases and at J to 2 bases, leaving 7 bases not matched to a gene. This CDR3 contains 15 residues. CDR1 is SGHTA and CDR2 is FQGTGA in the germline V gene. CDR3 region: CASSSTGGRQETQYF. CDR3 coding DNA: TGTGCCAGCAGCTCAACTGGCGGGAGACAAGAGACCCAGTACTTC.

The chain links TRBV25-1 to TRBJ2-7; 11 nucleotides match TRBD2. This CDR3 spans 15 amino acids. The germline V gene has CDR1 MGHDK and CDR2 SYGVNS. V dropped 4 bases and J dropped 0; count of bases not matched to a gene: 2. CDR3 sequence reads: CASSVTSGSSYEQYF. CDR3 DNA: TGTGCCAGCAGTGTAACTAGCGGGAGCTCCTACGAGCAGTACTTC.

This sequence joins TRBV5-1 and TRBJ2-2; possibly TRBD2 for D (5 bases). Trimming left V 3 bases short and J 4 bases short, with 10 bases between. The CDR3 spans 14 residues. Germline V CDR1 and CDR2: SGHRS, YFSETQ. CDR3 residues: CASSSRGFTGELFF. Here the CDR3 DNA reads TGCGCCAGCAGCTCTCGCGGGTTCACCGGGGAGCTGTTTTTT.

The chain employs TRBV6-1 and TRBJ2-1; tentatively, D is TRBD2 (6 bases). Germline CDR1 reads MNHNS; CDR2 reads SASEGT. V was cut by 5 bases and J by 5 bases, with 16 bases left in between. The CDR3 covers 15 residues. Written as DNA, the CDR3 is TGTGCCAGCAGTACCAGGAGGGCGGCGGACAATGAGCAGTTCTTC. Translating it yields CASSTRRAADNEQFF.

The rearrangement uses TRBV5-1 and TRBJ2-3, with 7 bases fitting TRBD1. The V and J ends lost 4 bases and 4 bases, in that order; junction bases with no gene match: 12. CDR1 is SGHRS and CDR2 is YFSETQ in the germline V gene. This CDR3 spans 16 amino acids. The CDR3 nucleotides are TGCGCCAGCAGCGTAACCGGGACAGTCGGTTCAGATACGCAGTATTTT. Protein product: CASSVTGTVGSDTQYF.

V gene TRBV7-9 combines with J gene TRBJ2-3, with 8 bases matching TRBD1. The CDR3 is 19 residues long. The J segment lost 0 bases and the V segment lost 6 bases, leaving 17 bases of the junction unmatched. CDR1 and CDR2 (germline): SEHNR, FQNEAQ (reference sequence). Written as DNA, the CDR3 is TGTGCCAGCAGGACCGGATTCCGGGACAGGAAAACTAGCACAGATACGCAGTATTTT. Amino acids: CASRTGFRDRKTSTDTQYF.

A few counts support this clone. The V gene is TRBV6-5, the J gene TRBJ2-7; 8 nucleotides align to TRBD2. Germline trimming cut 6 bases from V and 4 bases from J; bases unmatched to any gene: 5. Per germline, CDR1 MNHEY and CDR2 SVGAGI. The CDR3 runs 13 residues. In DNA form, the CDR3 reads TGTGCCAGCAGGGAGCGGGGGAGGTACGAGCAGTACTTC. Amino acid sequence: CASRERGRYEQYF.

The gene calls are TRBV27 and TRBJ2-7; 9 bases match TRBD1. After removal of 1 base from V and 5 bases from J, the junction contained 3 bases not matched to a gene. Germline V gene lookup returns CDR1 MNHEY and CDR2 SMNVEV (reference sequence). CDR3 length: 14 residues. For the CDR3, the DNA is TGTGCCAGCAGTTTATACAGGGGGCTGGACGAGCAGTACTTC. It translates to CASSLYRGLDEQYF.

Only a few counts were recorded for this clone. The chain links TRBV6-6 to TRBJ2-3; a possible D gene is TRBD2 (6 bases). Germline V gene sequence: CDR1 MNHNY, CDR2 SVGAGI (reference sequence). The CDR3 runs to 15 residues. Trimming left V 0 bases short and J 5 bases short, with 12 bases between. CDR3 bases: TGTGCCAGCAGTTACTCCAGTCTGGGGGGAGATACGCAGTATTTT. This encodes CASSYSSLGGDTQYF.

This sequence joins TRBV19 and TRBJ2-4; D may be TRBD1 (5 bases). CDR1 and CDR2 (germline): LNHDA, SQIVND (reference sequence). V was trimmed by 7 bases and J by 11 bases, leaving 21 bases between them. This CDR3 is built from 14 residues. The CDR3: CASTPPGLESVQYF. The DNA of the CDR3 is TGTGCCAGTACCCCGCCAGGGCTCGAGAGCGTTCAGTACTTC.

CDR3 sequence (DNA): TGTGCCAGCAGTTTATTTCAGACTAGCGGGCGGCAGACCCAGTACTTC. It yields the protein CASSLFQTSGRQTQYF. V and J are TRBV27 and TRBJ2-5, with 10 bases fitting TRBD2. CDR3 size: 16 residues. CDR1 and CDR2 (germline): MNHEY, SMNVEV (reference sequence). Unmatched junction bases numbered 8, after V lost 1 base and J lost 6 bases.

The rearrangement uses TRBV6-1 and TRBJ1-4; 7 positions match TRBD1. The V segment lost 6 bases and the J segment 7 bases; nucleotides outside the gene matches: 11. Germline loops: CDR1 MNHNS, CDR2 SASEGT. The CDR3 has 15 residues. The DNA for the CDR3 is TGTGCCAGCAGCGTCCAGGGGGGAAGGGGTGAAAAACTGTTTTTT. Translated, it gives CASSVQGGRGEKLFF.

The V and J genes are TRBV5-4 and TRBJ2-7; 12 bases line up with TRBD2. The CDR3 is made up of 16 amino acids. The V and J ends lost 2 bases and 2 bases, in that order; junction bases with no gene match: 5. In germline, CDR1 is SGHNT, CDR2 YYREEE (reference sequence). CDR3 region: CASSLTSGGPAYEQYF. CDR3 in DNA: TGTGCCAGCAGCTTAACTAGCGGGGGGCCCGCCTACGAGCAGTACTTC.

V gene TRBV28 combines with J gene TRBJ2-7; TRBD1 agrees at 8 bases. There are 14 residues in the CDR3. The germline gives CDR1 MDHEN, CDR2 SYDVKM. V gave up 3 bases and J gave up 2 bases; unmatched junction bases: 3. CDR3 DNA sequence: TGTGCCAGCAGTTTGGACAGGGCTCCCTACGAGCAGTACTTC. It is translated as CASSLDRAPYEQYF.

The chain has TRBV27 and TRBJ2-5; D is possibly TRBD1 (5 bases). With the DNA end fitting TRBJ2-7 better, the J assignment may be wrong. The length of the CDR3 is 15 residues. The germline V gene encodes CDR1 MNHEY and CDR2 SMNVEV (reference sequence). CDR3 DNA: TGTGCCAGCAGTTCACAGGTAACAAGCTCCTACGAGCAGTACTTC. Translating gives CASSSQVTSSYEQYF.

V and J are TRBV5-1 and TRBJ2-5; 16 bases are a match to TRBD2. The CDR3 has 14 residues. Germline values: CDR1 SGHRS, CDR2 YFSETQ. The V and J ends lost 4 bases and 9 bases, in that order; junction bases with no gene match: 3. The CDR3 DNA sequence: TGCGCCAGCAGCGGGGGACTAGCGGGAGGGTCCCAGTACTTC. Encoded protein: CASSGGLAGGSQYF.

The chain carries TRBV11-2 and TRBJ1-4; D is possibly TRBD1 (5 bases). V was pared by 1 base and J by 0 bases, with 6 bases between. The CDR3 runs to 15 residues. Germline CDR1 SGHAT, CDR2 FQNNGV. The CDR3 coding sequence is TGTGCCAGCAGCTTAGGGGGGGCAACTAATGAAAAACTGTTTTTT. Amino acids: CASSLGGATNEKLFF.

The chain employs TRBV11-3 and TRBJ2-1, with 12 bases fitting TRBD2. The CDR3 loop spans 15 amino acids. Trimming took 5 bases from V and 7 from J; bases not matched to a gene: 6. CDR1 is SGHNT and CDR2 is YENEEA in the germline V gene. CDR3 in DNA: TGTGCCAGCAGCACGACTAGCGGGAGTCGAAATGAGCAGTTCTTC. Its translation is CASSTTSGSRNEQFF.

The V and J genes are TRBV23-1 and TRBJ1-2, with D hard to call. TRBV23-1 is an ORF; its function is uncertain. This CDR3 is 13 amino acids long. Between the trimmed V and J ends, which lost 0 bases and 3 bases, there was a span of 5 bases. CDR3: CASSQSQYYGYTF. The CDR3 coding sequence is TGCGCCAGCAGTCAATCACAGTACTATGGCTACACCTTC.

This CDR3 is CASSYDRDREETQYF. In DNA, the CDR3 is TGTGCCAGCAGTTACGACAGGGACCGAGAAGAGACCCAGTACTTC. The rearrangement joins TRBV6-6 to TRBJ2-5; the match to TRBD1 covers 7 bases. This CDR3 comprises 15 residues. Unmatched junction bases numbered 6, after V lost 2 bases and J lost 3 bases. CDR1 is MNHNY and CDR2 is SVGAGI in the germline V gene (reference sequence).

This clone has only a few counts. The V gene is TRBV2, the J gene TRBJ1-6; D call uncertain. The length of the CDR3 is 13 residues. Germline-derived CDR1 and CDR2 are SNHLY and FYNNEI. V lost 6 bases, J lost 6 bases, and 9 bases lay in between. The CDR3 region is CASRLKFNSPLHF. DNA of the CDR3: TGTGCCAGCAGACTGAAATTTAATTCACCCCTCCACTTT.

The genes are TRBV7-9 and TRBJ2-7; 13 bases match TRBD2. The CDR3 is 17 residues long. The germline V gene encodes CDR1 SEHNR and CDR2 FQNEAQ (reference sequence). J was trimmed by 0 bases and V by 5 bases; bases with no gene match: 7. The DNA of the CDR3 is TGTGCCAGCAGCCGGACTAGCGGGGGCGTAAGCTCCTACGAGCAGTACTTC. This codes for CASSRTSGGVSSYEQYF.

This chain uses TRBV15 with TRBJ1-2; 9 bases agree with TRBD1. Germline V gene sequence: CDR1 LNHNV, CDR2 YYDKDF (reference sequence). Trimming took 2 bases from V and 5 from J; bases not matched to a gene: 6. This CDR3 is built from 15 residues. The CDR3 region is CATSRTGGANYGYTF. The CDR3 coding sequence is TGTGCCACCAGCAGAACAGGGGGCGCGAATTATGGCTACACCTTC.